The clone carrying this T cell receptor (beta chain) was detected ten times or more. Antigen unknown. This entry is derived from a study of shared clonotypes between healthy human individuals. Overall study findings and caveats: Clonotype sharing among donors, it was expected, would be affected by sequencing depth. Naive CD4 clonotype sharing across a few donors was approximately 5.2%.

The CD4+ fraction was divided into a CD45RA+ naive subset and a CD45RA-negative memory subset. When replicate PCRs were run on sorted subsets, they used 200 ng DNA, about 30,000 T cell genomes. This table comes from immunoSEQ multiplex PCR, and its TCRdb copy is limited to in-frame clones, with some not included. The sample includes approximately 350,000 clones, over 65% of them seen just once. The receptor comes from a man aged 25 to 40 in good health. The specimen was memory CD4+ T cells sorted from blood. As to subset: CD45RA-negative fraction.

The CDR3 bases are TGCGCCAGCAGCTTGGGCATAGCGGGAGACACAGATACGCAGTATTTT. Its protein product is CASSLGIAGDTDTQYF. The chain couples TRBV5-1 to TRBJ2-3; TRBD2 matches 9 bases. The CDR3 extends over 16 amino acids. Germline CDR1 is SGHRS and CDR2 is YFSETQ. V shed 0 bases and J 2 bases; nucleotides not matched to a gene: 4.